Below are 17 T cell receptor beta chains sequenced from a single sample in a study of STAT5B mutations in CD4+ large granular lymphocyte leukemia (dated by TCRdb to 2021 to 2024). The library was prepared using the immunoSEQ multiplex PCR assay. Held by TCRdb, this immuneACCESS table contains in-frame sequences only and omits some clones. Under half of the omission traces to an unresolved V gene where checked; the cause of the rest is unknown. The sample table records more than 20,000 clones; approximately 81% of these occur just once. Together, the top ten hold less than 0.4% of the sample. Material: CD4+ T cells from blood buffy coats. The receptors were sampled from a human donor in good health.

V gene TRBV10-2 combines with J gene TRBJ2-3, with D possibly being TRBD2 (5 bases). The CDR3 totals 14 residues. Deletions cut 5 bases from V and 0 bases from J, with 9 bases between. The germline gives CDR1 WSHSY, CDR2 SAAADI. CDR3 in amino acids: CASSPSGSTDTQYF. In DNA form, the CDR3 reads TGCGCCAGCAGTCCCAGCGGTAGCACAGATACGCAGTATTTT.

V and J are TRBV19 and TRBJ1-5; possibly TRBD1 for D (5 bases). The ends were cut back, 0 bases at V and 6 bases at J, with 24 bases in the middle. This CDR3 is built from 19 residues. Germline CDR1 LNHDA, CDR2 SQIVND (reference sequence). The CDR3 region has the DNA TGTGCCAGTAGTATAGATCTATACGGGAAGGGGATTCGTAGTCAGCCCCAGCATTTT. Encoded protein: CASSIDLYGKGIRSQPQHF.

This clone was seen more than once but under ten times. The chain combines TRBV7-3 with TRBJ2-7; D is ambiguous. Trimming took off 4 bases at V and 4 bases at J, with 8 bases between the two ends. Germline lookup yields CDR1 SGHTA and CDR2 FQGTGA. This CDR3 has 12 amino acids. Here the CDR3 reads CASSSPGYEQYF. The CDR3 nucleotides read TGTGCCAGCAGCTCCCCCGGATACGAGCAGTACTTC.

The V and J genes are TRBV5-1 and TRBJ2-1, with D maybe TRBD2 (5 bases). Germline V gene data show CDR1 as SGHRS and CDR2 as YFSETQ. V shed 4 bases and J shed 0 bases, with 11 bases lying between them. There are 15 residues in the CDR3. The CDR3 coding sequence is TGCGCCAGCAGCAGGTTGAGCGGCTCCTACAATGAGCAGTTCTTC. This codes for CASSRLSGSYNEQFF.

This clone was detected only once. V is TRBV4-3 and J is TRBJ1-6; a weak D match, TRBD1 (6 bases). The CDR3 has 13 residues. CDR1 LGHNA and CDR2 YSLEER come from the germline V gene. Trimming cost V 0 bases and J 12 bases, with 9 bases left between them. CDR3 sequence reads: CASSQDRGQPLHF. The CDR3 DNA is TGCGCCAGCAGCCAAGATAGGGGACAACCCCTCCACTTT.

The chain combines TRBV28 with TRBJ2-4, with D maybe TRBD1 (6 bases). CDR1 is MDHEN, CDR2 SYDVKM, per germline. The CDR3 loop spans 17 amino acids. Trimming removed 5 bases at V and 3 bases at J, with 20 bases between. CDR3 sequence (DNA): TGTGCCAGCAGTCAACCTTACAGGGAACGGGACAAAAACATTCAGTACTTC. Translating gives CASSQPYRERDKNIQYF.

This chain uses TRBV6-1 with TRBJ2-7; TRBD2 is a possible D gene (5 bases). CDR1 and CDR2 from the germline V gene are MNHNS and SASEGT. Trimming removed 7 bases at V and 2 bases at J, with 12 bases between. The CDR3 runs 13 residues. The CDR3 DNA reads as TGTGCCAGCATGGGTTCGACTACCTACGAGCAGTACTTC. It codes for CASMGSTTYEQYF.

The chain is built from TRBV2 and TRBJ2-7; D is possibly TRBD1 or TRBD2 (6 bases each). The length of the CDR3 is 18 residues. Trimming removed 6 bases at V and 5 bases at J, with 29 bases between. Germline V lookup: CDR1 SNHLY, CDR2 FYNNEI. The CDR3 here is CASRPHVWGAEASDEQYV. The CDR3 nucleotides are TGTGCCAGCAGACCCCATGTATGGGGGGCTGAGGCTTCGGACGAGCAGTACGTC.

V gene TRBV9 combines with J gene TRBJ1-2; the D gene is possibly TRBD1 (6 bases). The CDR3 is 12 residues long. CDR1 and CDR2 (germline): SGDLS, YYNGEE. The V and J ends lost 4 bases and 7 bases respectively, with 11 bases between them. Written as DNA, the CDR3 is TGTGCCAGCAGCCTAACAGGGTCTGGCTACACCTTC. This translates into CASSLTGSGYTF. The full variable domain, with the rest looked up from reference TRBV9 and TRBJ1-2, is DSGVTQTPKHLITATGQRVTLRCSPRSGDLSVYWYQQSLDQGLQFLIQYYNGEERAKGNILERFSAQQFPDLHSELNLSSLELGDSALYFCASSLTGSGYTFGSGTRLTVV.

This chain connects TRBV23-1 to TRBJ2-7; TRBD2 might be the D (6 bases). TRBV23-1 is identified as an open reading frame with a role that is uncertain. This CDR3 is built from 16 residues. V was trimmed by 6 bases and J by 3 bases, leaving 21 bases between them. The DNA for the CDR3 is TGCGCCAGCAGCCGACCCCAAACATGGGGAGGCTACGAGCAGTACTTC. Its translation is CASSRPQTWGGYEQYF.

This clone was seen only a few times. V usage is TRBV9 and J usage is TRBJ1-5; no clear D. This CDR3 is built from 15 residues. CDR1 and CDR2 (germline): SGDLS, YYNGEE. Trimming pared 0 bases from V and 1 base from J, leaving 8 bases between. CDR3: CASSVGPASNQPQHF. CDR3 coding DNA: TGTGCCAGCAGCGTAGGACCTGCAAGCAATCAGCCCCAGCATTTT.

The chain carries TRBV9 and TRBJ2-1; D possibly corresponds to TRBD2 (6 bases). The CDR3 runs 16 residues. V lost 2 bases and J 7 bases, leaving 19 bases between the germline ends. Germline values: CDR1 SGDLS, CDR2 YYNGEE. CDR3 in DNA: TGTGCCAGCAGCGTCGGCGGGACTCCTTTTGGGAATGAGCAGTTCTTC. Its protein product is CASSVGGTPFGNEQFF.

The chain carries TRBV5-1 and TRBJ2-3; 13 bases map to TRBD2. The CDR3 length is 15 residues. Germline V lookup: CDR1 SGHRS, CDR2 YFSETQ. V shed 0 bases, J shed 6 bases, and the junction held 1 base outside the gene matches. The CDR3 loop is CASSLGLAGGDTQYF. The CDR3 DNA reads TGCGCCAGCAGCTTGGGACTAGCGGGAGGTGATACGCAGTATTTT.

This chain joins TRBV7-8 and TRBJ1-2; D unresolved. Germline CDR1 reads SGHVS; CDR2 reads FQNEAQ. V dropped 1 base and J dropped 2 bases, with 8 bases sitting between them. The CDR3 covers 14 residues. CDR3 DNA sequence: TGTGCCAGCAGCTTAGGGCAGGCGAACTATGGCTACACCTTC. It yields the protein CASSLGQANYGYTF.

This sequence joins TRBV5-8 and TRBJ1-1, with a tentative D call TRBD1 (5 bases). Trimming cost V 4 bases and J 2 bases, with 24 bases left between them. The CDR3 is made up of 18 amino acids. The germline gives CDR1 SGHTS, CDR2 YDEGEE. As DNA, the CDR3 is TGTGCCAGCAGCCCGGAAGCCCAACGGATTCAGGGAAACACTGAAGCTTTCTTT. This encodes CASSPEAQRIQGNTEAFF.

The V and J genes are TRBV28 and TRBJ2-3, with 9 bases identical to TRBD2. The CDR3 loop spans 14 amino acids. Losses at the gene ends were 5 bases for V and 3 bases for J; bases not matched to a gene: 3. CDR1 is MDHEN and CDR2 is SYDVKM in the germline V gene. The DNA for the CDR3 is TGTGCCAGCAGTGGTAGCGGGGGTACAGATACGCAGTATTTT. It yields the protein CASSGSGGTDTQYF.

In this sample, this clone turned up a few times. The chain is built from TRBV10-1 and TRBJ2-7; D is undetermined. Germline assignment: CDR1 WNHNN and CDR2 SYGVQD (reference sequence). Trimming removed 10 bases at V and 6 bases at J, with 16 bases between. There are 12 residues in the CDR3. The CDR3 loop is CAILLPPTEQYV. DNA for the CDR3: TGCGCCATCCTCCTGCCGCCCACCGAGCAGTACGTC.